Below, 23 T cell receptor beta chains from the same sample are listed, as sequenced in a study of T-cell reconstitution after alpha-beta-depleted transplantation in children. The authors prepared the TCRbeta library with unique molecular identifiers. TCRdb recomputed calls from the PCR reads with MiXCR, one row per CDR3 protein. The sample yields about 580,000 distinct CDR3 sequences, 23% seen once. The sequencing used PBMCs, mostly from graft donor cells, collected 360 days after TCRalphabeta/CD19-depleted stem cell transplant. The receptor set was obtained from a boy less than two years old who had a stem cell transplant for acute myeloid leukemia, so the T cells may come from the graft donor.

The chain carries TRBV5-1 and TRBJ2-3; D is unclear. V was trimmed by 7 bases and J by 0 bases, leaving 6 bases between them. Germline CDR1 is SGHRS and CDR2 is YFSETQ. The CDR3 covers 12 residues. The CDR3 here is CASYVSTDTQYF. CDR3 in DNA: TGCGCCAGCTATGTGAGCACAGATACGCAGTATTTT.

This clonotype was counted at least ten times. This chain joins TRBV6-5 and TRBJ1-6, with TRBD1 identical over 8 bases. The CDR3 runs 15 residues. Trimming cost V 5 bases and J 4 bases; bases outside gene matches: 4. CDR1 is MNHEY, CDR2 SVGAGI, per germline. CDR3 in amino acids: CASSLGQDYNSPLHF. The DNA for the CDR3 is TGTGCCAGCAGTCTGGGACAGGATTATAATTCACCCCTCCACTTT.

J is TRBJ2-2 and V is TRBV7-2; D call uncertain. Trimming shortened V by 1 base and J by 9 bases, and 6 bases separated the two germline ends. The CDR3 consists of 12 residues. Per germline, CDR1 SGHTA and CDR2 FQGNSA. The CDR3 here is CASSLVLRELFF. Here the CDR3 DNA reads TGTGCCAGCAGCTTAGTTCTAAGGGAGCTGTTTTTT.

This clonotype has ten or more counts. V is TRBV29-1 and J is TRBJ2-3; TRBD1 agrees at 7 bases. The CDR3 totals 16 residues. Germline CDR1 SQVTM, CDR2 ANQGSEA. Unmatched junction bases numbered 11, after V lost 3 bases and J lost 2 bases. CDR3 in DNA: TGCAGCGTTGAGACCGAGACAGGGTTCGTCACAGATACGCAGTATTTT. Translation gives CSVETETGFVTDTQYF.

This clonotype was picked up a small number of times. The rearrangement joins TRBV4-3 to TRBJ2-7, with D tentatively TRBD2 (6 bases). V lost 0 bases and J 2 bases, leaving 17 bases between the germline ends. CDR3 length equals 17 residues. The V gene's germline CDR1 is LGHNA and CDR2 YSLEER. CDR3 region: CASSQDRWGGVTYEQYF. CDR3 DNA: TGCGCCAGCAGCCAAGATCGTTGGGGAGGTGTCACCTACGAGCAGTACTTC.

The J gene is TRBJ2-7, the V gene TRBV6-5, with D possibly matching TRBD1 (5 bases). The CDR3 contains 14 residues. Between the trimmed V and J ends, which lost 2 bases and 3 bases, there was a span of 11 bases. Germline V lookup: CDR1 MNHEY, CDR2 SVGAGI. CDR3: CASSYGAGYYEQYF. The CDR3 nucleotides read TGTGCCAGCAGTTACGGGGCAGGGTACTACGAGCAGTACTTC.

This chain uses TRBV20-1 with TRBJ2-1, with D possibly matching TRBD2 (6 bases). The V gene lost 0 bases and the J gene lost 4 bases, with 13 bases spanning the gap. CDR1 and CDR2 (germline): DFQATT, SNEGSKA (reference sequence). The CDR3 spans 15 residues. CDR3 nucleotides: TGCAGTGCTAGAGATTTGGTAGCGGAATACAATGAGCAGTTCTTC. The encoded protein is CSARDLVAEYNEQFF.

This clonotype has at least ten counts. The chain recombines TRBV6-1 with TRBJ2-1; D possibly corresponds to TRBD1 (6 bases). The germline V and J ends were trimmed by 6 bases and 4 bases, with 13 bases remaining between them. Per germline, CDR1 MNHNS and CDR2 SASEGT. The CDR3 has 14 amino acids. The CDR3 spells CASSVRQVYNEQFF. The CDR3 DNA follows: TGTGCCAGCAGCGTCCGACAGGTTTACAATGAGCAGTTCTTC.

Ten or more counts support this clonotype. The chain couples TRBV5-1 to TRBJ2-2; 10 bases agree with TRBD2. Trimming at V came to 4 bases and at J to 0 bases, leaving 12 bases not matched to a gene. CDR1 is SGHRS and CDR2 is YFSETQ in the germline V gene. CDR3 length equals 19 residues. The CDR3 bases are TGCGCCAGCAGCACGGGAGCTAGCGGGGGTTTAACGAACACCGGGGAGCTGTTTTTT. Its translation: CASSTGASGGLTNTGELFF.

This clonotype was observed at least ten times. This chain joins TRBV7-2 and TRBJ2-2; a weak D match, TRBD2 (6 bases). Per the germline V gene, CDR1 is SGHTA and CDR2 is FQGNSA. This CDR3 spans 14 amino acids. Trimming took 3 bases from V and 8 from J, leaving 13 bases between them. The CDR3, as DNA: TGTGCCAGCAGCTTCTCGGGGGTTTCAGGGGAGCTGTTTTTT. Protein product: CASSFSGVSGELFF. The variable domain in full, with the rest retrieved from reference TRBV7-2 and TRBJ2-2, is GAGVSQSPSNKVTEKGKDVELRCDPISGHTALYWYRQSLGQGLEFLIYFQGNSAPDKSGLPSDRFSAERTGGSVSTLTIQRTQQEDSAVYLCASSFSGVSGELFFGEGSRLTVL.

The CDR3 nucleotides are TGCGCCAGCAGCCAAGAAGGCGTCGAGACCCAGTACTTC. The encoded protein is CASSQEGVETQYF. This rearrangement joins TRBV4-1 to TRBJ2-5, with unresolved D. From germline, CDR1 is MGHRA and CDR2 YSYEKL. V dropped 0 bases and J dropped 5 bases, with 7 bases sitting between them. The CDR3 extends over 13 amino acids.

This clonotype was recorded at least ten times. The CDR3 sequence is CSVVRVGGDTQYF. The CDR3 region has the DNA TGCAGCGTTGTTAGGGTTGGGGGAGATACGCAGTATTTT. The chain is built from TRBV29-1 and TRBJ2-3, with D perhaps given as TRBD1 or TRBD2 (5 bases each). The germline V gene encodes CDR1 SQVTM and CDR2 ANQGSEA. This CDR3 is built from 13 residues. Between the trimmed V and J ends, which lost 4 bases and 5 bases, there was a span of 13 bases.

This clonotype occurred a few times. The chain carries TRBV20-1 and TRBJ2-6; perhaps TRBD1 as D (6 bases). This CDR3 is built from 14 residues. The germline V and J ends were trimmed by 6 bases and 0 bases, with 9 bases remaining between them. Germline V CDR1 and CDR2: DFQATT, SNEGSKA (reference sequence). CDR3 nucleotide sequence: TGCAGTGCGTACAGGGACTCTGGGGCCAACGTCCTGACTTTC. Its protein product is CSAYRDSGANVLTF.

This clonotype was counted a few times. The J gene is TRBJ2-1, the V gene TRBV9; 8 positions match TRBD2. From germline, CDR1 is SGDLS and CDR2 YYNGEE. V was pared by 2 bases and J by 5 bases, with 9 bases of the junction left unmatched. CDR3 length: 16 residues. The CDR3 DNA reads as TGTGCCAGCAGCGTTTTGGTTAGCGGGGATAACAATGAGCAGTTCTTC. It codes for CASSVLVSGDNNEQFF. The full variable domain, with the rest looked up from reference TRBV9 and TRBJ2-1, is DSGVTQTPKHLITATGQRVTLRCSPRSGDLSVYWYQQSLDQGLQFLIQYYNGEERAKGNILERFSAQQFPDLHSELNLSSLELGDSALYFCASSVLVSGDNNEQFFGPGTRLTVL.

This clonotype was recorded at least ten times. The chain joins TRBV29-1 to TRBJ2-5; D is unclear. CDR1 SQVTM and CDR2 ANQGSEA come from the germline V gene. V was pared by 6 bases and J by 5 bases, with 13 bases between. The CDR3 runs to 12 residues. The CDR3 sequence: CSVLMLRETQYF. DNA of the CDR3: TGCAGCGTCCTCATGCTGAGGGAGACCCAGTACTTC.

This clonotype was recorded at least ten times. The chain is built from TRBV6-2 or TRBV6-3 and TRBJ2-7; 8 nucleotides line up with TRBD1. V trimming: 8 bases; J trimming: 5 bases; junction bases outside the gene matches: 8. The V gene's germline CDR1 is MNHEY and CDR2 SVGEGT. The CDR3 is 13 residues long. The CDR3 DNA follows: TGTGCCAGCGGATCGACAGGGGCCCACGAGCAGTACGTC. It yields the protein CASGSTGAHEQYV.

There are many counts of this clonotype. The rearrangement uses TRBV29-1 and TRBJ2-1; TRBD1 aligns across 7 bases. The CDR3 runs to 15 residues. Germline loops: CDR1 SQVTM, CDR2 ANQGSEA. V lost 6 bases, J lost 6 bases, and 14 bases stayed unmatched. The CDR3 sequence is CSVETGAKISNEQFF. In DNA, the CDR3 is TGCAGCGTGGAAACAGGGGCCAAAATTAGCAATGAGCAGTTCTTC.

This clonotype was observed a few times. J is TRBJ2-4 and V is TRBV20-1; D gene unclear. This CDR3 is built from 14 residues. The germline V and J ends were trimmed by 1 base and 0 bases, with 7 bases remaining between them. CDR1 is DFQATT, CDR2 SNEGSKA, per germline (reference sequence). The CDR3 protein is CSARVPLAKNIQYF. Written as DNA, the CDR3 is TGCAGTGCTAGAGTTCCCTTAGCCAAAAACATTCAGTACTTC.

The chain links TRBV6-5 to TRBJ1-2; D is undetermined. V lost 10 bases and J lost 5, with 11 bases in between. CDR3 length equals 11 residues. Germline lookup yields CDR1 MNHEY and CDR2 SVGAGI. Here the CDR3 reads CATINPYGYTF. CDR3 in DNA: TGTGCCACCATAAATCCTTATGGCTACACCTTC.

This clonotype was recorded at least ten times. V is TRBV29-1 and J is TRBJ2-1; 7 positions agree with TRBD1. This CDR3 contains 14 residues. From germline, CDR1 is SQVTM and CDR2 ANQGSEA. Trimming removed 2 bases from V and 3 bases from J; junction bases left unmatched: 4. The CDR3 DNA is TGCAGCGTTGAATATGACAGGGTCTACAATGAGCAGTTCTTC. This encodes CSVEYDRVYNEQFF.

This clonotype was observed a handful of times. The chain uses TRBV5-6 and TRBJ1-2; D perhaps matches TRBD1 (6 bases). The length of the CDR3 is 15 residues. Germline values: CDR1 SGHDT, CDR2 YYEEEE. Trimming left V 2 bases short and J 2 bases short, with 13 bases between. The CDR3 region is CASSFRLGANYGYTF. Written as DNA, the CDR3 is TGTGCCAGCAGCTTTCGCTTGGGGGCGAACTATGGCTACACCTTC.

The V gene is TRBV10-2, the J gene TRBJ2-1; D tentatively fits TRBD1 or TRBD2 (5 bases each). Per the germline V gene, CDR1 is WSHSY and CDR2 is SAAADI. The CDR3 consists of 15 residues. The V end was cut by 6 bases, the J end by 0 bases, with 12 bases between. DNA of the CDR3: TGCGCCAGCAGCGGGACCCCGAGCTCCTACAATGAGCAGTTCTTC. This translates into CASSGTPSSYNEQFF.

A few counts support this clonotype. The J gene is TRBJ2-3, the V gene TRBV7-3; 10 bases match TRBD1. Trimming took 6 bases from V and 3 from J; bases not matched to a gene: 12. The CDR3 has 17 amino acids. CDR1 is SGHTA and CDR2 is FQGTGA in the germline V gene. This CDR3 reads CASSQSFPGQGTDTQYF. In DNA form, the CDR3 reads TGTGCCAGCAGTCAAAGTTTCCCGGGACAGGGGACAGATACGCAGTATTTT.